This entry lists 19 T cell receptor beta chains sequenced from one sample in a study of post-analysis software for immune sequencing data. Whole-study findings and limits: Controls had lower frequencies than patients of four or five TRBV segments, which included TRBV5-6, TRBV5-1 and TRBV20-1.

Built from TCR beta cDNA, the libraries had unique molecular identifiers in them. Via MiXCR, TCRdb re-called the PCR reads, giving one row per CDR3 protein. The repertoire holds roughly 650,000 distinct CDR3 sequences, with approximately 59% as singletons. Which antigens these TCRs recognize remains unknown. Material for sequencing was blood. These receptors all stem from a girl aged 2 to 10 with multiple sclerosis.

Notes on this clonotype: At one end the junction does not follow the germline gene, possibly because of a read error. V usage is TRBV7-9 and J usage is TRBJ1-2, with a weak D call TRBD1 (5 bases). The CDR3 has 13 residues. Germline V gives CDR1 SEHNR, CDR2 FQNEAQ (reference sequence). The CDR3 loop reads CAGSRTRRYGYTF. CDR3 bases: TGTGCCGGCAGCCGGACAAGACGCTATGGCTACACCTTC.

The DNA for the CDR3 is TGTGCCAGCAGCTTGGTCAGGGGTTTGGAGACCCAGTACTTC. Encoded protein: CASSLVRGLETQYF. The chain recombines TRBV7-9 with TRBJ2-5, with a possible D match to TRBD1 (6 bases). The germline gives CDR1 SEHNR, CDR2 FQNEAQ (reference sequence). The V end lost 3 bases, the J end lost 5 bases, and 13 bases lay between the germline ends. The CDR3 is made up of 14 amino acids.

This clonotype was picked up one time. The V gene is TRBV3-1, the J gene TRBJ1-6, with D hard to call. Between the trimmed V and J ends, which lost 4 bases and 0 bases, there was a span of 25 bases. Germline V gives CDR1 LGHDT, CDR2 YNNKEL (reference sequence). This CDR3 contains 21 residues. The CDR3 bases are TGTGCCAGCAGCCTCCCTCGTCTGGGCGTTCTTAACAGCTCCTATAATTCACCCCTCCACTTT. This gives the protein CASSLPRLGVLNSSYNSPLHF. Full variable domain (missing parts from reference TRBV3-1 and TRBJ1-6): DTAVSQTPKYLVTQMGNDKSIKCEQNLGHDTMYWYKQDSKKFLKIMFSYNNKELIINETVPNRFSPKSPDKAHLNLHINSLELGDSAVYFCASSLPRLGVLNSSYNSPLHFGNGTRLTVT.

In DNA, the CDR3 is TGCAGTGCTAGACCTACGGGACAGGGAGGCCGAGAGACCCAGTACTTC. This translates into CSARPTGQGGRETQYF. The rearrangement links TRBV20-1 to TRBJ2-4; 9 bases line up with TRBD1. The DNA end lines up better with TRBJ2-5; the J call may be wrong. The germline V gene encodes CDR1 DFQATT and CDR2 SNEGSKA (reference sequence). This CDR3 spans 16 amino acids.

This clonotype was seen more than once but under ten times. The V call is TRBV5-1, the J call TRBJ2-5, with a weak D call TRBD1 (5 bases). This CDR3 spans 14 amino acids. V was trimmed by 3 bases and J by 3 bases, leaving 12 bases between them. The germline CDR1 and CDR2 sequences are SGHRS and YFSETQ. The CDR3 protein is CASSSLGLEETQYF. Written as DNA, the CDR3 is TGCGCCAGCAGCTCCCTGGGGCTGGAAGAGACCCAGTACTTC.

V gene TRBV5-1 combines with J gene TRBJ2-3, with TRBD2 as a possible D gene (6 bases). The V and J ends lost 6 bases and 5 bases respectively, with 16 bases between them. The CDR3 length is 14 residues. The germline V gene encodes CDR1 SGHRS and CDR2 YFSETQ. This chain's CDR3 is CASIEGGDGDTQYF. In DNA form, the CDR3 reads TGCGCCAGCATTGAGGGAGGAGATGGAGATACGCAGTATTTT.

The CDR3 spells CASIYRLAEPNEQFF. DNA for the CDR3: TGTGCCAGCATCTACAGACTAGCGGAGCCGAATGAGCAGTTCTTC. The chain couples TRBV6-2 or TRBV6-3 to TRBJ2-1; the match to TRBD2 covers 9 bases. The CDR3 runs 15 residues. V dropped 7 bases and J dropped 7; count of bases not matched to a gene: 11. CDR1 and CDR2 (germline): MNHEY, SVGEGT.

The CDR3 DNA follows: TGTGCCAGCAGTGAAGTCTTGGATAACTATGGCTACACCTTC. It is translated as CASSEVLDNYGYTF. The chain combines TRBV2 with TRBJ1-2; D call uncertain. The V end lost 1 base, the J end lost 1 base, and 7 bases lay between the germline ends. The CDR3 totals 14 residues. The germline V gene encodes CDR1 SNHLY and CDR2 FYNNEI.

The chain links TRBV4-3 to TRBJ2-3, with D perhaps given as TRBD1 or TRBD2 (5 bases each). V dropped 2 bases and J dropped 6 bases, with 15 bases sitting between them. Germline V gives CDR1 LGHNA, CDR2 YSLEER. The CDR3 is made up of 15 amino acids. The chain's CDR3 is CASSQRGLAGDTQYF. The DNA of the CDR3 is TGCGCCAGCAGCCAAAGGGGTCTAGCTGGGGATACGCAGTATTTT.

The V gene is TRBV20-1, the J gene TRBJ2-5; tentative D call: TRBD2 (5 bases). The length of the CDR3 is 15 residues. The germline gives CDR1 DFQATT, CDR2 SNEGSKA (reference sequence). The germline V and J ends were trimmed by 5 bases and 1 base, with 17 bases remaining between them. The CDR3 is CSAYRGQIRQETQYF. The CDR3 coding sequence is TGCAGTGCTTACCGCGGGCAGATCCGCCAAGAGACCCAGTACTTC.

The chain has TRBV28 and TRBJ2-1; D unresolved. This CDR3 has 13 amino acids. The V end was cut by 1 base, the J end by 10 bases, with 11 bases between. CDR1 is MDHEN and CDR2 is SYDVKM in the germline V gene. As DNA, the CDR3 is TGTGCCAGCAGTTTATATACGCCGCCGGAGCAGTTCTTC. This encodes CASSLYTPPEQFF. The full variable domain, its missing parts supplied by reference TRBV28 and TRBJ2-1, is DVKVTQSSRYLVKRTGEKVFLECVQDMDHENMFWYRQDPGLGLRLIYFSYDVKMKEKGDIPEGYSVSREKKERFSLILESASTNQTSMYLCASSLYTPPEQFFGPGTRLTVL.

Remarks on this clonotype: This CDR3 is missing its conserved last phenylalanine or tryptophan, likely due to a read error. The chain combines TRBV4-3 with TRBJ2-3; D gene ambiguous. The V and J ends lost 0 bases and 5 bases respectively, with 12 bases between them. Germline loops: CDR1 LGHNA, CDR2 YSLEER. The CDR3 is made up of 15 amino acids. CDR3 sequence (DNA): TGCGCCAGCAGCCAAGAAGGAGCTAGTGTAGATACGCAGTATTAT. Protein product: CASSQEGASVDTQYY.

The J gene is TRBJ2-5, the V gene TRBV14; D unclear. The CDR3 runs 13 residues. Germline V gene lookup returns CDR1 SGHDN and CDR2 FVKESK. The V and J ends lost 5 bases and 6 bases respectively, with 13 bases between them. In nucleotides, the CDR3 is TGTGCCAGCAGCTACACGGTTAGCCAGACCCAGTACTTC. This translates into CASSYTVSQTQYF.

This chain uses TRBV20-1 with TRBJ2-6; weak D call: TRBD1 (5 bases). CDR3 length: 17 residues. The germline V and J ends were trimmed by 6 bases and 2 bases, with 20 bases remaining between them. The germline V gene has CDR1 DFQATT and CDR2 SNEGSKA (reference sequence). The CDR3 protein is CSAQEKGVVTGANVLTF. DNA of the CDR3: TGCAGTGCACAAGAGAAAGGGGTCGTTACTGGGGCCAACGTCCTGACTTTC.

This clonotype appeared a few times. This chain links TRBV4-1 with TRBJ2-7, with a weak D call TRBD2 (5 bases). Trimming removed 0 bases from V and 3 bases from J, with 15 bases in between. CDR3 length: 16 amino acids. The V gene's germline CDR1 is MGHRA and CDR2 YSYEKL. The CDR3 sequence: CASSQEEVPGIYEQYF. The CDR3, as DNA: TGCGCCAGCAGCCAAGAAGAAGTTCCGGGGATCTACGAGCAGTACTTC.

The genes are TRBV3-1 and TRBJ2-7; 7 bases match TRBD1. Germline-derived CDR1 and CDR2 are LGHDT and YNNKEL (reference sequence). J lost 5 bases, V lost 6 bases, and 16 bases had no gene match. This CDR3 has 16 amino acids. The CDR3 bases are TGTGCCAGCAGTCCCGACGGGAAGGGGGCCTGGGACGAGCAGTACTTC. This encodes CASSPDGKGAWDEQYF.

The CDR3 nucleotides read TGTGCCAGCAGGACCGGGGGGGGGGTGAACTATGGCTACACCTTC. It is translated as CASRTGGGVNYGYTF. The chain couples TRBV5-5 to TRBJ1-2, with a possible D match to TRBD1 (5 bases). This CDR3 contains 15 residues. CDR1 is SGHKS and CDR2 is YYEKEE in the germline V gene (reference sequence). The V gene lost 5 bases and the J gene lost 2 bases, with 16 bases spanning the gap.

This clonotype was detected a few times. The chain joins TRBV6-1 to TRBJ2-1; D gene unclear. The CDR3 length is 15 residues. V gave up 4 bases and J gave up 0 bases, with 10 bases separating them. Per the germline V gene, CDR1 is MNHNS and CDR2 is SASEGT. The DNA of the CDR3 is TGTGCCAGCAGTGCCGTGGAGAGCTCCTACAATGAGCAGTTCTTC. This gives the protein CASSAVESSYNEQFF.

The chain carries TRBV7-3 and TRBJ2-1; D perhaps matches TRBD2 (6 bases). CDR1 and CDR2 from the germline V gene are SGHTA and FQGTGA. V lost 0 bases to trimming and J lost 5 bases, with 14 bases between them. This CDR3 spans 16 amino acids. The CDR3 sequence: CASSLTFRERDNEQFF. Written as DNA, the CDR3 is TGTGCCAGCAGCTTAACGTTCCGGGAGCGGGACAATGAGCAGTTCTTC.